The rows below give T cell receptor beta chains drawn from one sample of a study of T cell clonotyping in hematopoietic cell transplantation. Assay used: immunoSEQ multiplex PCR; TCRdb lists only in-frame clones, some missing. Of 15,000 to 20,000 clones listed, 60% to 85% are singletons. The material was peripheral blood mononuclear cells, obtained before stem cell transplant. Source of these receptors: a man in his sixties with acute myeloid leukemia. Some clones in this sample may be carry-over from other donors' samples. Both conserved end residues are part of each CDR3. A D gene is named only where the DNA matches it firmly.

V gene: TRBV15; J gene: TRBJ1-1; D gene: TRBD1; CDR3 length: 18; CDR3 protein: CATSRVIVKGAKNTEAFF
V gene: TRBV19; J gene: TRBJ2-5; D gene: .; CDR3 length: 15; CDR3 protein: CASSIAGGDGETQYF
V gene: TRBV4-3; J gene: TRBJ2-1; D gene: .; CDR3 length: 15; CDR3 protein: CASSQLRGGYNEQFF
V gene: TRBV4-1; J gene: TRBJ2-7; D gene: .; CDR3 length: 14; CDR3 protein: CASSQDKGTYEQYF
V gene: TRBV11-3; J gene: TRBJ2-1; D gene: .; CDR3 length: 12; CDR3 protein: CASSLDSNEQFF
V gene: TRBV6-6; J gene: TRBJ1-5; D gene: TRBD1; CDR3 length: 13; CDR3 protein: CASSWDRSQPQHF
V gene: TRBV19; J gene: TRBJ1-2; D gene: .; CDR3 length: 14; CDR3 protein: CASKSADRTYGYTF
V gene: TRBV19; J gene: TRBJ1-6; D gene: .; CDR3 length: 18; CDR3 protein: CASRGSLSARRYNSPLHF
V gene: TRBV23-1; J gene: TRBJ2-1; D gene: .; CDR3 length: 11; CDR3 protein: CASLTGRPQFF
V gene: TRBV5-6; J gene: TRBJ2-7; D gene: .; CDR3 length: 13; CDR3 protein: CASSGDIFYEQYF
V gene: TRBV7-9; J gene: TRBJ1-5; D gene: .; CDR3 length: 12; CDR3 protein: CASNYGNQPQHF
V gene: TRBV27; J gene: TRBJ2-5; D gene: .; CDR3 length: 13; CDR3 protein: CASTQQGQETQYF
V gene: TRBV6-5; J gene: TRBJ2-7; D gene: TRBD1; CDR3 length: 14; CDR3 protein: CASSLPGTGREQYF
V gene: TRBV11-2; J gene: TRBJ2-3; D gene: .; CDR3 length: 15; CDR3 protein: CASSLAGWGTDTQYF
V gene: TRBV19; J gene: TRBJ2-5; D gene: .; CDR3 length: 15; CDR3 protein: CASSISPLEWETQYF
V gene: TRBV5-1; J gene: TRBJ1-6; D gene: .; CDR3 length: 17; CDR3 protein: CASSSSPGVSVNSPLHF
V gene: TRBV29-1; J gene: TRBJ1-3; D gene: .; CDR3 length: 16; CDR3 protein: CSVHKQTGRSGNTIYF
V gene: TRBV28; J gene: TRBJ2-7; D gene: .; CDR3 length: 15; CDR3 protein: CASSRGTFRSYEQYF
V gene: TRBV6-1; J gene: TRBJ1-1; D gene: .; CDR3 length: 13; CDR3 protein: CASSEVSYTEAFF
V gene: TRBV15; J gene: TRBJ2-5; D gene: TRBD1; CDR3 length: 19; CDR3 protein: CATSRDGLGQGSGQETQYF
V gene: TRBV19; J gene: TRBJ1-5; D gene: .; CDR3 length: 15; CDR3 protein: CASSISREVGQPQHF
V gene: TRBV6-1; J gene: TRBJ1-1; D gene: .; CDR3 length: 15; CDR3 protein: CASSEPGEVNTEAFF
V gene: TRBV7-2; J gene: TRBJ2-5; D gene: .; CDR3 length: 16; CDR3 protein: CASSLSSTAAWETQYF
V gene: TRBV7-2; J gene: TRBJ1-1; D gene: .; CDR3 length: 15; CDR3 protein: CASSLGPVGYTEAFF
V gene: TRBV6-4; J gene: TRBJ2-1; D gene: .; CDR3 length: 16; CDR3 protein: CASSETPTQPGNEQFF
V gene: TRBV4-2; J gene: TRBJ2-2; D gene: .; CDR3 length: 15; CDR3 protein: CASNSVRANTGELFF
V gene: TRBV5-1; J gene: TRBJ2-7; D gene: .; CDR3 length: 13; CDR3 protein: CASSGGGHYEQYF
V gene: TRBV4-1; J gene: TRBJ1-2; D gene: TRBD1; CDR3 length: 16; CDR3 protein: CASSQPGTGELYGYTF
V gene: TRBV2; J gene: TRBJ2-2; D gene: TRBD2; CDR3 length: 15; CDR3 protein: CASGWTSGVAGELFF
V gene: TRBV7-2; J gene: TRBJ1-3; D gene: TRBD1; CDR3 length: 16; CDR3 protein: CASSLASGQAGNTIYF
V gene: TRBV5-6; J gene: TRBJ2-7; D gene: .; CDR3 length: 14; CDR3 protein: CASSLGWGSHEQYF
V gene: TRBV4-1; J gene: TRBJ2-3; D gene: TRBD2; CDR3 length: 17; CDR3 protein: CASSRATSGRVTDTQYF
V gene: TRBV19; J gene: TRBJ1-3; D gene: TRBD1; CDR3 length: 15; CDR3 protein: CASRLRDRLGNTIYF
V gene: TRBV7-2; J gene: TRBJ1-2; D gene: .; CDR3 length: 14; CDR3 protein: CASSLADSLRGYTF
V gene: TRBV28; J gene: TRBJ1-2; D gene: .; CDR3 length: 11; CDR3 protein: CASSFRLGYTF
V gene: TRBV19; J gene: TRBJ1-6; D gene: TRBD1; CDR3 length: 15; CDR3 protein: CASTRTGGEDSPLHF
V gene: TRBV9; J gene: TRBJ2-3; D gene: .; CDR3 length: 14; CDR3 protein: CASSGGAGTDTQYF
V gene: TRBV27; J gene: TRBJ1-2; D gene: TRBD1; CDR3 length: 14; CDR3 protein: CASSRTGGPYGYTF
V gene: TRBV19; J gene: TRBJ2-5; D gene: TRBD2; CDR3 length: 15; CDR3 protein: CASSVGLAGGETQYF
V gene: TRBV10-3; J gene: TRBJ1-4; D gene: .; CDR3 length: 12; CDR3 protein: CAISDGGKGLFF
V gene: TRBV30; J gene: TRBJ2-1; D gene: .; CDR3 length: 14; CDR3 protein: CAWSAGSGYNEQFF
V gene: TRBV7-3; J gene: TRBJ2-3; D gene: TRBD1; CDR3 length: 14; CDR3 protein: CASSPTGSTDTQYF
V gene: TRBV6-1; J gene: TRBJ2-7; D gene: TRBD1; CDR3 length: 13; CDR3 protein: CASNPTGTYEQYF
V gene: TRBV30; J gene: TRBJ2-7; D gene: .; CDR3 length: 13; CDR3 protein: CAWSMKDTYEQYF
V gene: TRBV10-3; J gene: TRBJ2-1; D gene: .; CDR3 length: 19; CDR3 protein: CAISEEEGAVGSSYNEQFF
V gene: TRBV4-2; J gene: TRBJ2-7; D gene: .; CDR3 length: 16; CDR3 protein: CASSQGAGNPSYEQYF
V gene: TRBV5-1; J gene: TRBJ2-3; D gene: .; CDR3 length: 15; CDR3 protein: CASSLIPTSTDTQYF
V gene: TRBV2; J gene: TRBJ1-2; D gene: .; CDR3 length: 13; CDR3 protein: CASSDFDNYGYTF